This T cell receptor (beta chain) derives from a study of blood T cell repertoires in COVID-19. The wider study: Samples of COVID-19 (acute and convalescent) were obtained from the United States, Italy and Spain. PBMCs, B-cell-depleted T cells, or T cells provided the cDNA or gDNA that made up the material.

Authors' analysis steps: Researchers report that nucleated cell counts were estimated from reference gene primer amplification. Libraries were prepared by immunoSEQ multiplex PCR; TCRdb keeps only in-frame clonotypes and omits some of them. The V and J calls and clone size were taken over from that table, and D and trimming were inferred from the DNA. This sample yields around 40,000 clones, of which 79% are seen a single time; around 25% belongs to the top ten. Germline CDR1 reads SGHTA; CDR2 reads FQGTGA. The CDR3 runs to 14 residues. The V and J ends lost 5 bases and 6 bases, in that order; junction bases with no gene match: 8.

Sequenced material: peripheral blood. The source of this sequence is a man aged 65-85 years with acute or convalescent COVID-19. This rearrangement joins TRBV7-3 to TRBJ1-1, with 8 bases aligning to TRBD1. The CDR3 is CASSPDRGASEAFF. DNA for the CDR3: TGTGCCAGCAGCCCCGACAGGGGCGCTTCTGAAGCTTTCTTT.